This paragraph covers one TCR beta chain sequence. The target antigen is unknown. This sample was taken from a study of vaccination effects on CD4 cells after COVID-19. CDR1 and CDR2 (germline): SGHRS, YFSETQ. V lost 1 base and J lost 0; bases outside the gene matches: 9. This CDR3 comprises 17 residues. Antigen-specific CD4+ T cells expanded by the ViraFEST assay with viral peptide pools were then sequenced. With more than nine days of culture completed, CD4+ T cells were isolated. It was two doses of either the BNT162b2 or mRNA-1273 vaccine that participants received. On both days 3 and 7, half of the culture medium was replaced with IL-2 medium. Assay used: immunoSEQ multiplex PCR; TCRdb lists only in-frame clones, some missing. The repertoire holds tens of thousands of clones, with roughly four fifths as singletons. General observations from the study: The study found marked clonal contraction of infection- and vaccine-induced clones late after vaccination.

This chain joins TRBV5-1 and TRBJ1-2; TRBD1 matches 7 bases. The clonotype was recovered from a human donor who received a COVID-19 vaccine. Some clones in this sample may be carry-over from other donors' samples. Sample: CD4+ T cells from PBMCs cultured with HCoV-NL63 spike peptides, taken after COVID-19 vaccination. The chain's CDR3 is CASSLRQGGAANYGYTF. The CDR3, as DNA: TGCGCCAGCAGCTTGAGACAGGGAGGGGCGGCTAACTATGGCTACACCTTC.